This T cell receptor beta chain was identified during a study of T cell changes during pregnancy in multiple sclerosis (dated by TCRdb to about 2019). Background for the entire study: The study looked at changes in the T cell repertoire across pregnancy in women with multiple sclerosis.

Receptor amplification or capture employed the immunoSEQ multiplex PCR assay. In its TCRdb copy, this immuneACCESS table keeps in-frame sequences only and misses some clones. Where compared with another copy, unresolved V genes explain less than half of these, and the others have no known cause. The sample table contains 79,000 or so clones; only one count was recorded for around 90% of them. The ten largest account for 0.2% to 0.25% of the sample. Concerning this clone itself: The clone's antigen remains unknown. No base qualities exist here, and no much larger clone lies one base off it.

The V end loses 3 bases and the J end loses 0 bases, and a stretch of 6 bases separates them. In the germline V gene, CDR1 corresponds to SGDLS and CDR2 to YYNGEE. The CDR3 sequence holds 14 residues, the cysteine and phenylalanine included. Here the CDR3 DNA is all that survives: 42 bases in frame from base 1. The sequencing here drew on CD4+ T cells from peripheral blood mononuclear cells, taken before pregnancy. This chain joins TRBV9 to TRBJ1-4; a tentative D match to TRBD1 spans 6 bases. The clonotype was recovered from a female donor with multiple sclerosis, enrolled in a pregnancy study. At the DNA level, the sequence is TGTGCCAGCAGCGGGACAGCAACTAATGAAAAACTGTTTTTT. This encodes CASSGTATNEKLFF.